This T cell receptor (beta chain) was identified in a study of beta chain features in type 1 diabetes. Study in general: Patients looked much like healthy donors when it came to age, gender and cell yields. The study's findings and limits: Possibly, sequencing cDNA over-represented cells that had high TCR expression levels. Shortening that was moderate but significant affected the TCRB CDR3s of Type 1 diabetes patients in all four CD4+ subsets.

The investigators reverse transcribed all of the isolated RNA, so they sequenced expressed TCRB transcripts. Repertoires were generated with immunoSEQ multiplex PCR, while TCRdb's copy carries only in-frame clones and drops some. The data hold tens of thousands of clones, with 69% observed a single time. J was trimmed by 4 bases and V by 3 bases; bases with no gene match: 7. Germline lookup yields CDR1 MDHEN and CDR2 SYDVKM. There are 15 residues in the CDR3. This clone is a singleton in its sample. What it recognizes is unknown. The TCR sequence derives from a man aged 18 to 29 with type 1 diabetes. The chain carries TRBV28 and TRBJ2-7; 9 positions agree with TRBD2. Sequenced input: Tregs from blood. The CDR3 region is CASSLRGRAGYEQYF. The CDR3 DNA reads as TGTGCCAGCAGTTTGCGCGGGAGGGCCGGGTACGAGCAGTACTTC.